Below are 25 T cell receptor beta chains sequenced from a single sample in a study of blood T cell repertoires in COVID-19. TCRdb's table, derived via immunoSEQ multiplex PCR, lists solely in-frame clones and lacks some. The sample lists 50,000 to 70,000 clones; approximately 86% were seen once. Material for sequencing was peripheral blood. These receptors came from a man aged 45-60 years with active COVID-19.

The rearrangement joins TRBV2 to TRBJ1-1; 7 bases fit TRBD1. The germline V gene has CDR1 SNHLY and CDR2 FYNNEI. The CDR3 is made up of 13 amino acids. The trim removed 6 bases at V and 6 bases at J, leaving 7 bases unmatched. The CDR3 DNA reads TGTGCCAGCAGGACAGGGTCTCACGCTGAAGCTTTCTTT. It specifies CASRTGSHAEAFF.

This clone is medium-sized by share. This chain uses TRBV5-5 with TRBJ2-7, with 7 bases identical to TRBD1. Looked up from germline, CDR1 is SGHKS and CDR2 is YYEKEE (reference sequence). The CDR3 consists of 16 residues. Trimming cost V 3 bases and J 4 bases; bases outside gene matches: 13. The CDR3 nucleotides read TGTGCCAGCAGCTCTCTTCTCGAGGGGGCGCAGTACGAGCAGTACGTC. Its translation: CASSSLLEGAQYEQYV.

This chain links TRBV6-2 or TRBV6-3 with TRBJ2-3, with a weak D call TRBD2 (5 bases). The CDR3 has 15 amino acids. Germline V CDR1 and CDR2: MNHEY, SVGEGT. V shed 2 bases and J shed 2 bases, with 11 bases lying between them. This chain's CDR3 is CASSYGRADTDTQYF. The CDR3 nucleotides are TGTGCCAGCAGTTACGGGCGGGCCGACACAGATACGCAGTATTTT.

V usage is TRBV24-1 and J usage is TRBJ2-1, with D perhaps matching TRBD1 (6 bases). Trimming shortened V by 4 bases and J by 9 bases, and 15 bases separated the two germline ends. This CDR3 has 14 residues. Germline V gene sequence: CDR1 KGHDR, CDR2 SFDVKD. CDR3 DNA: TGTGCCACCAGTGACACAGGGCCCGCCGGTGAGCAGTTCTTC. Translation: CATSDTGPAGEQFF.

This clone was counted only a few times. The CDR3 nucleotides read TGTGCCAGCAGCTTCAGGATAGACAATGAGCAGTTCTTC. Protein: CASSFRIDNEQFF. J is TRBJ2-1 and V is TRBV11-2; D unresolved. The V gene lost 3 bases and the J gene lost 5 bases, with 8 bases spanning the gap. The CDR3 loop spans 13 amino acids. Looked up from germline, CDR1 is SGHAT and CDR2 is FQNNGV. The variable domain in full, with the rest retrieved from reference TRBV11-2 and TRBJ2-1, is EAGVAQSPRYKIIEKRQSVAFWCNPISGHATLYWYQQILGQGPKLLIQFQNNGVVDDSQLPKDRFSAERLKGVDSTLKIQPAKLEDSAVYLCASSFRIDNEQFFGPGTRLTVL.

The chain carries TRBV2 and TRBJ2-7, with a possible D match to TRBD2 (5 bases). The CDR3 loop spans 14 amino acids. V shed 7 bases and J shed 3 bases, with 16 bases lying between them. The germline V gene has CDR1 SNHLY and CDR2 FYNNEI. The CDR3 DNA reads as TGTGCCAGCAAGAAGGTGTGGACTTTCTACGAGCAGTACGTC. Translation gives CASKKVWTFYEQYV.

The CDR3 loop reads CASSLSRQGLNSPLHF. In DNA, the CDR3 is TGTGCCAGCAGTTTATCCCGACAGGGGTTAAATTCACCCCTCCACTTT. The V and J genes are TRBV27 and TRBJ1-6; 8 bases match TRBD1. The CDR3 length is 16 residues. V was clipped by 0 bases and J by 7 bases; unmatched bases: 5. Germline CDR1 is MNHEY and CDR2 is SMNVEV (reference sequence).

The CDR3 region is CATSDMKGVDTQYF. CDR3 sequence (DNA): TGTGCCACCAGTGATATGAAGGGGGTAGATACGCAGTATTTT. V gene TRBV24-1 combines with J gene TRBJ2-3, with D maybe TRBD1 (6 bases). Between the trimmed V and J ends, which lost 3 bases and 5 bases, there was a span of 11 bases. CDR3 length: 14 amino acids. Germline-derived CDR1 and CDR2 are KGHDR and SFDVKD.

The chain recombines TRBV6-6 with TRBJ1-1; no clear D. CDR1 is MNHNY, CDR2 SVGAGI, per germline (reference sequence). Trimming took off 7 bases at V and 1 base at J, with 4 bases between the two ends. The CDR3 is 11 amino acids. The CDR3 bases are TGTGCCAGCACAGGGAACACTGAAGCTTTCTTT. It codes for CASTGNTEAFF.

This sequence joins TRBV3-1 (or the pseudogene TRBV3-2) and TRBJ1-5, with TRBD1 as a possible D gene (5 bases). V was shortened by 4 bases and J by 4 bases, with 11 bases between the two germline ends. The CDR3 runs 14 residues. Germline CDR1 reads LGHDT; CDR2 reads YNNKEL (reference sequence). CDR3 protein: CASSRGHSNQPQHF. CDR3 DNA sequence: TGTGCCAGCAGCCGAGGACACTCAAATCAGCCCCAGCATTTT.

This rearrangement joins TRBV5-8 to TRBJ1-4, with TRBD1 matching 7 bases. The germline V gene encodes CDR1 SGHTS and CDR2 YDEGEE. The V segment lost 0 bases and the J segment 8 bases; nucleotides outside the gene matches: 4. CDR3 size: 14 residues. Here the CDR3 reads CASSLGQGGEKLFF. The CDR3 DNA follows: TGTGCCAGCAGCTTGGGACAGGGTGGAGAAAAACTGTTTTTT.

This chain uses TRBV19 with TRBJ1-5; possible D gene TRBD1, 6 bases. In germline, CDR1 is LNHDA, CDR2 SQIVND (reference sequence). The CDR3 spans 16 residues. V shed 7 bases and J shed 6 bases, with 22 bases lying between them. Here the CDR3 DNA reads TGTGCCAGTACCCAGCGGCCCCAGGGAGGGGGTCAGCCCCAGCATTTT. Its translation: CASTQRPQGGGQPQHF.

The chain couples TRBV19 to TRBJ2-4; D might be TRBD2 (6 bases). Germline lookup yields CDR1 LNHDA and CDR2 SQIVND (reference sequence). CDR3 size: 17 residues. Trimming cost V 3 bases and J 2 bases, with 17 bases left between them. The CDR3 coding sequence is TGTGCCAGTAGTATCTCCGGCTGGGGGAGGACCAAAAACATTCAGTACTTC. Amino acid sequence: CASSISGWGRTKNIQYF.

DNA of the CDR3: TGCGCCAGCAGCTTGGAGGGGGTCGAAGAGACCCAGTACTTC. Translating it yields CASSLEGVEETQYF. The rearrangement joins TRBV5-1 to TRBJ2-5; D may be TRBD1 (6 bases). Trimming took 0 bases from V and 3 from J, leaving 9 bases between them. Germline V CDR1 and CDR2: SGHRS, YFSETQ. CDR3 length: 14 amino acids. Looking up the rest from reference TRBV5-1 and TRBJ2-5 gives the full variable domain: KAGVTQTPRYLIKTRGQQVTLSCSPISGHRSVSWYQQTPGQGLQFLFEYFSETQRNKGNFPGRFSGRQFSNSRSEMNVSTLELGDSALYLCASSLEGVEETQYFGPGTRLLVL.

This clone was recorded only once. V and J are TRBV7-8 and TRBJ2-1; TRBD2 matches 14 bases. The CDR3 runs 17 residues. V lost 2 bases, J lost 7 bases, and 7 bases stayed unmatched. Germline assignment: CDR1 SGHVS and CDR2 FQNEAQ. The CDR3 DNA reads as TGTGCCAGCAGCTTAATTTACGGACTAGCGGGAGGAAATGAGCAGTTCTTC. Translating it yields CASSLIYGLAGGNEQFF.

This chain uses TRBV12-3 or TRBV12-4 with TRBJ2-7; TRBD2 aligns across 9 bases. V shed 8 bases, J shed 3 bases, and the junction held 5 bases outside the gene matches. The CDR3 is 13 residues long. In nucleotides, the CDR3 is TGTGCCAGCTTGGCTAGCGGGGTCTACGAGCAGTACTTC. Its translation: CASLASGVYEQYF.

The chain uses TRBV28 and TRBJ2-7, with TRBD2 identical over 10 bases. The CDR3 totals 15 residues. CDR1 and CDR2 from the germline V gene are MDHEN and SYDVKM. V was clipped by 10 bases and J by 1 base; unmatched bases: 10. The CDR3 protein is CATNPSGRVSYEQYV. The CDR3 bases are TGTGCCACCAATCCAAGCGGGAGGGTTTCCTACGAGCAGTACGTC.

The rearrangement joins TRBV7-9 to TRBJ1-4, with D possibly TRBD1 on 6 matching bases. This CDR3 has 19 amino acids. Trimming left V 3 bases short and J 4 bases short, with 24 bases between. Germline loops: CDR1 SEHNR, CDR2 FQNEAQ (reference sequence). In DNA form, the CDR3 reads TGTGCCAGCAGCTTCCCCCAAACCGTGCTAGGACAGCGTAATGAAAAACTGTTTTTT. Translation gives CASSFPQTVLGQRNEKLFF.

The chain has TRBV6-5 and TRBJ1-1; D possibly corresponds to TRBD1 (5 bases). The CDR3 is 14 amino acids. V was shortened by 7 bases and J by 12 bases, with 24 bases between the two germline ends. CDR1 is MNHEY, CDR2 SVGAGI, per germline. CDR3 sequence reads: CASIQSGTHRTTFF. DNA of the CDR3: TGTGCCAGCATCCAATCAGGGACTCACCGGACGACTTTCTTT.

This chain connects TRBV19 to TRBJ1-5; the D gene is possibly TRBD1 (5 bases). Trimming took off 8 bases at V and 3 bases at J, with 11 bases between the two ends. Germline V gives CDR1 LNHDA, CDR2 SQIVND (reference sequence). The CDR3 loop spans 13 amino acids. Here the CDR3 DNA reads TGTGCCAGTTCCCAGGGTTACAATCAGCCCCAGCATTTT. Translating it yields CASSQGYNQPQHF.

The CDR3 sequence is CASSRPGGTGELFF. The CDR3 DNA reads as TGCGCCAGCAGCCGCCCCGGGGGCACCGGGGAGCTGTTTTTT. The rearrangement links TRBV4-1 to TRBJ2-2, with a weak D call TRBD2 (6 bases). The ends were cut back, 4 bases at V and 4 bases at J, with 10 bases in the middle. Germline loops: CDR1 MGHRA, CDR2 YSYEKL. The CDR3 totals 14 residues.

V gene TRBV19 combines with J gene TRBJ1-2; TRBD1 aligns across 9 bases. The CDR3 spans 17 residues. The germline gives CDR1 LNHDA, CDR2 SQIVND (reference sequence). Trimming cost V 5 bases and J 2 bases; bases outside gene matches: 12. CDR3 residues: CASSPVEGQGFNYGYTF. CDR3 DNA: TGTGCCAGTAGTCCAGTGGAAGGACAGGGGTTCAACTATGGCTACACCTTC.

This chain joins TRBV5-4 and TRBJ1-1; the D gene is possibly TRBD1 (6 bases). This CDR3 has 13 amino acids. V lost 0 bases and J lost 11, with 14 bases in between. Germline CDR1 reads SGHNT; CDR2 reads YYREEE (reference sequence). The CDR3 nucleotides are TGTGCCAGCAGCTTGGGTGAACAGGGATGGGCTTTCTTT. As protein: CASSLGEQGWAFF.

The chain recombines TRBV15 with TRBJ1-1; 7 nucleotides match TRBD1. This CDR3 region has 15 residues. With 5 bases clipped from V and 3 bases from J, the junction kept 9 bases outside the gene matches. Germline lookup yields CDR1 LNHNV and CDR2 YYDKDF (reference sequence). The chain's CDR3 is CATSGMTGIDTEAFF. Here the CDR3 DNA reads TGTGCCACCAGCGGGATGACAGGGATTGACACTGAAGCTTTCTTT.

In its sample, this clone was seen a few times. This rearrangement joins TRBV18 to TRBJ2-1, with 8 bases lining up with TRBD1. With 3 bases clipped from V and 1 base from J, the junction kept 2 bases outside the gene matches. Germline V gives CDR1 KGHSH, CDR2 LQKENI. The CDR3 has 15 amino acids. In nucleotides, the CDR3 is TGTGCCAGCTCACCCGGACAGGGATCCTACAATGAGCAGTTCTTC. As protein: CASSPGQGSYNEQFF.